Shown below are 3 T cell receptor beta chains from a single sample sequenced in a study of shared clonotypes between healthy human individuals. This table comes from immunoSEQ multiplex PCR, and its TCRdb copy is limited to in-frame clones, with some not included. The sample shows about 2.4 million clones, around nine tenths of them seen only once. Sequencing used naive CD4+ T cells sorted from blood. Specified subset: CD45RA+ positively selected. These receptors all stem from a man between 18 and 29 years old in good health.

The chain links TRBV19 to TRBJ1-5; the D gene is possibly TRBD1 (5 bases). Per germline, CDR1 LNHDA and CDR2 SQIVND (reference sequence). V lost 6 bases and J lost 2, with 14 bases in between. This CDR3 has 15 residues. The CDR3 DNA reads as TGTGCCAGTAGCCGGACACCCCAGGGCAATCAGCCCCAGCATTTT. Translated: CASSRTPQGNQPQHF.

This clone occurred once. V is TRBV6-5 and J is TRBJ2-5, with no clear D. The V gene lost 5 bases and the J gene lost 2 bases, with 9 bases spanning the gap. CDR1 and CDR2 (germline): MNHEY, SVGAGI. CDR3 length: 13 amino acids. The CDR3 DNA reads as TGTGCCAGCAGTCGGGCGAGACAAGAGACCCAGTACTTC. This sequence encodes CASSRARQETQYF.

Comment on this clone: One junction end disagrees with the germline gene, perhaps due to a read error. V and J are TRBV5-1 and TRBJ2-7, with 7 bases aligning to TRBD1. The germline CDR1 and CDR2 sequences are SGHRS and YFSETQ. This CDR3 has 11 residues. CDR3: CASSLAGQRFF. The CDR3 DNA reads TGCGCCAGCAGCTTGGCGGGACAGCGGTTTTTC.